One sample yielded the 19 T cell receptor beta chains listed below, sequenced in a study of shared clonotypes between healthy human individuals. Clones were read by immunoSEQ multiplex PCR, and TCRdb kept only the in-frame ones, dropping some. Counted here are roughly 2.6 million clones, 90% to 95% occurring once; the ten biggest clones make up roughly 0.14%. Input material: naive CD4+ T cells sorted from blood. This sample's subset: CD45RA+ positively selected. The receptor set was obtained from a man between 18 and 29 years old in good health.

The CDR3 spells CASSFGSSNYGYTF. The CDR3 bases are TGTGCCAGCAGCTTCGGGTCCTCTAACTATGGCTACACCTTC. This sequence joins TRBV7-2 and TRBJ1-2; D remains ambiguous. Germline values: CDR1 SGHTA, CDR2 FQGNSA. Trimming left V 3 bases short and J 0 bases short, with 8 bases between. The CDR3 is 14 residues long.

V gene TRBV2 combines with J gene TRBJ2-7; D remains unclear. The germline gives CDR1 SNHLY, CDR2 FYNNEI. The CDR3 has 12 residues. Trimming stripped 9 bases from V and 6 bases from J, with 15 bases between. The CDR3 DNA reads TGTGCCAGTCTCCTACGAACCGCCGAGCAGTACTTC. It yields the protein CASLLRTAEQYF.

This chain uses TRBV5-1 with TRBJ2-7; perhaps TRBD1 as D (5 bases). Between the trimmed V and J ends, which lost 4 bases and 3 bases, there was a span of 17 bases. The CDR3 totals 15 residues. In germline, CDR1 is SGHRS, CDR2 YFSETQ. This CDR3 reads CASSQQGADNYEQYF. In nucleotides, the CDR3 is TGCGCCAGCAGCCAGCAAGGGGCGGACAACTACGAGCAGTACTTC.

Remarks on this clone: Other DNA variants within this sample encode the same CDR3. The chain is built from TRBV28 and TRBJ1-6, with TRBD1 as a possible D gene (6 bases). Germline CDR1 is MDHEN and CDR2 is SYDVKM. This CDR3 has 14 residues. V lost 2 bases and J lost 7, with 9 bases in between. CDR3 region: CASSLVQGNSPLHF. Here the CDR3 DNA reads TGTGCCAGCAGTTTAGTACAGGGAAATTCACCCCTCCACTTT.

The chain employs TRBV7-9 and TRBJ1-4; 10 bases agree with TRBD1. After removal of 5 bases from V and 6 bases from J, the junction contained 6 bases not matched to a gene. Germline loops: CDR1 SEHNR, CDR2 FQNEAQ (reference sequence). This CDR3 is built from 15 residues. The CDR3 region is CASSPSGTGDEKLFF. The CDR3 DNA reads as TGTGCCAGCAGCCCGTCCGGGACAGGGGATGAAAAACTGTTTTTT.

This rearrangement joins TRBV27 to TRBJ2-1; D call uncertain. Germline values: CDR1 MNHEY, CDR2 SMNVEV (reference sequence). The ends were cut back, 3 bases at V and 1 base at J, with 19 bases in the middle. The CDR3 runs 18 residues. CDR3 nucleotide sequence: TGTGCCAGCAGTTTTGAACCGCCGCGCGTAGGTTCCTACAATGAGCAGTTCTTC. It codes for CASSFEPPRVGSYNEQFF.

The chain uses TRBV5-1 and TRBJ2-1; 8 nucleotides line up with TRBD2. The CDR3 is made up of 14 amino acids. Trimming cost V 4 bases and J 2 bases; bases outside gene matches: 2. The V gene's germline CDR1 is SGHRS and CDR2 YFSETQ. The CDR3 is CASSVGLAYNEQFF. CDR3 nucleotide sequence: TGCGCCAGCAGCGTGGGACTAGCCTACAATGAGCAGTTCTTC.

The genes are TRBV23-1 and TRBJ2-3; 7 bases line up with TRBD2. TRBV23-1 is placed among ORFs of uncertain function. Trimming took 4 bases from V and 2 from J; bases not matched to a gene: 21. The CDR3 has 20 amino acids. The DNA of the CDR3 is TGCGCCAGCAGTCCCACCAGAGGTTGGGAGCGGGATGGGGCCACAGATACGCAGTATTTT. Translating gives CASSPTRGWERDGATDTQYF.

The rearrangement uses TRBV6-5 and TRBJ1-5; 8 bases are shared with TRBD1. CDR1 MNHEY and CDR2 SVGAGI come from the germline V gene. Germline trimming cut 7 bases from V and 7 bases from J; bases unmatched to any gene: 6. The CDR3 length is 13 residues. The CDR3 DNA reads as TGTGCCAGCAATACAGGGGGAGGACAGCCCCAGCATTTT. It is translated as CASNTGGGQPQHF.

The V gene is TRBV11-3, the J gene TRBJ2-5; 8 positions agree with TRBD2. The length of the CDR3 is 16 residues. Germline V gives CDR1 SGHNT, CDR2 YENEEA. After removal of 0 bases from V and 3 bases from J, the junction contained 6 bases not matched to a gene. Here the CDR3 reads CASSLESGRVEETQYF. The CDR3 DNA reads TGTGCCAGCAGCTTAGAAAGCGGGAGAGTTGAAGAGACCCAGTACTTC.

The V gene is TRBV4-3, the J gene TRBJ1-6; D gene uncertain. Deletions cut 0 bases from V and 7 bases from J, with 10 bases between. From germline, CDR1 is LGHNA and CDR2 YSLEER. This CDR3 is built from 15 residues. The CDR3, as DNA: TGCGCCAGCAGCCAAGATTTGCTAGGGAATTCACCCCTCCACTTT. Protein sequence: CASSQDLLGNSPLHF.

The CDR3 DNA sequence: TGTGCCAGCAGCTTGAACAGGGGTACTGAAGCTTTCTTT. This translates into CASSLNRGTEAFF. V gene TRBV7-6 combines with J gene TRBJ1-1; the match to TRBD1 covers 7 bases. CDR3 length: 13 amino acids. V lost 3 bases, J lost 5 bases, and 3 bases stayed unmatched. CDR1 SGHVS and CDR2 FNYEAQ come from the germline V gene.

A note on this clone: In the same sample, other DNA sequences code for this CDR3. The chain recombines TRBV25-1 with TRBJ1-2; TRBD1 is a possible D gene (5 bases). This CDR3 region has 13 residues. Germline loops: CDR1 MGHDK, CDR2 SYGVNS. The V end was cut by 4 bases, the J end by 5 bases, with 11 bases between. The CDR3 DNA sequence: TGTGCCAGCAGTGGAGGCCCAGGGTATGGCTACACCTTC. Protein: CASSGGPGYGYTF.

This rearrangement joins TRBV5-4 to TRBJ2-3; no reliable D call. Trimming pared 3 bases from V and 2 bases from J, leaving 10 bases between. Germline V gives CDR1 SGHNT, CDR2 YYREEE (reference sequence). This CDR3 comprises 14 residues. Here the CDR3 reads CASSSGPFTDTQYF. DNA of the CDR3: TGTGCCAGCAGCTCCGGACCTTTCACAGATACGCAGTATTTT.

The V and J genes are TRBV7-9 and TRBJ1-3; D call uncertain. With 0 bases removed from V and 0 bases from J, the gap between germline ends came to 9 bases. The length of the CDR3 is 16 residues. Germline assignment: CDR1 SEHNR and CDR2 FQNEAQ (reference sequence). The CDR3 nucleotides read TGTGCCAGCAGCTTAGCCGCAGTTTTCTCTGGAAACACCATATATTTT. This sequence encodes CASSLAAVFSGNTIYF.

The CDR3 coding sequence is TGTGCCAGCAGCTTGGCCGGCAGATACGAGCAGTACTTC. Protein: CASSLAGRYEQYF. The chain carries TRBV5-6 and TRBJ2-5; D unresolved. The tail of the sequence fits TRBJ2-7 better, so the J call may be wrong. CDR1 is SGHDT, CDR2 YYEEEE, per germline. The CDR3 consists of 13 residues.

This clone has only one observation. The J gene is TRBJ2-1, the V gene TRBV9; 9 bases are a match to TRBD2. V lost 1 base and J lost 8; bases outside the gene matches: 7. CDR1 is SGDLS, CDR2 YYNGEE, per germline. This CDR3 has 15 amino acids. In DNA form, the CDR3 reads TGTGCCAGCAGCGTAACCAGCGGGGGGTCCGATGAGCAGTTCTTC. Translated: CASSVTSGGSDEQFF. Filled out from reference TRBV9 and TRBJ2-1, the complete variable domain reads DSGVTQTPKHLITATGQRVTLRCSPRSGDLSVYWYQQSLDQGLQFLIQYYNGEERAKGNILERFSAQQFPDLHSELNLSSLELGDSALYFCASSVTSGGSDEQFFGPGTRLTVL.

This sequence joins TRBV23-1 and TRBJ1-6; D gene uncertain. TRBV23-1 is known as an ORF, though its function is uncertain. This CDR3 comprises 13 residues. Trimming took off 0 bases at V and 9 bases at J, with 6 bases between the two ends. CDR3 bases: TGCGCCAGCAGTCAATCATTTTCTTCACCCCTCCACTTT. This codes for CASSQSFSSPLHF.

To note about this clone: The sample contains more than one DNA sequence encoding this CDR3. The chain carries TRBV28 and TRBJ1-5, with 9 bases aligning to TRBD1. Germline V CDR1 and CDR2: MDHEN, SYDVKM. The CDR3 consists of 15 residues. The ends lost 4 bases at V and 3 bases at J; junction bases unmatched: 4. CDR3 coding DNA: TGTGCCAGCAGTTCGGGACAGGGATCCAATCAGCCCCAGCATTTT. This gives the protein CASSSGQGSNQPQHF.